This TCR beta chain stems from a study of blood T cell repertoires in COVID-19. About the research overall: The cDNA or gDNA used as material had been derived from T cells, B-cell-depleted T cells, or PBMCs.

Source study methods: Nucleated cell number was recorded as an estimate derived from reference gene primer amplification. Sequencing used immunoSEQ multiplex PCR; TCRdb keeps in-frame clones, though not all of them. That table supplies the V and J calls and clone size; D and trimming were determined from the DNA. Among 80,000 or so clones listed, approximately 82% were seen once. The CDR3 runs 14 residues. Germline V gene data show CDR1 as SNHLY and CDR2 as FYNNEI. V gave up 0 bases and J gave up 3 bases, with 9 bases separating them. The J gene is TRBJ2-7, the V gene TRBV2; no reliable D call. This TCR was sampled from a woman in her seventies with acute or convalescent COVID-19. Sequenced: peripheral blood. Here the CDR3 DNA reads TGTGCCAGCAGTGAAGCTCCCTCCGTCTACGAGCAGTACTTC. The encoded protein is CASSEAPSVYEQYF. Looking up the rest from reference TRBV2 and TRBJ2-7 gives the full variable domain: EPEVTQTPSHQVTQMGQEVILRCVPISNHLYFYWYRQILGQKVEFLVSFYNNEISEKSEIFDDQFSVERPDGSNFTLKIRSTKLEDSAMYFCASSEAPSVYEQYFGPGTRLTVT.